The T cell receptor (beta chain) under discussion was sequenced for a study of T cells expressing NK-cell markers (TCRdb year 2020). Background on the whole study: In sorted CD3+CD56+NKG2C+, CD3+CD56+NKG2C- and CD3+CD56-NKG2C+ T-cell subsets from several donors, TCR beta-chain repertoires were profiled. All eight donors whose samples were sequenced were randomly selected healthy volunteers, three of them men and five women. Sequencing of the libraries produced 2 x 150 bp reads on Illumina HiSeq 2000/2500, MiSeq or NextSeq. Among the eight sequenced donors, seven were HCMV-seropositive and one was HCMV-seronegative. What the work shows at the level of the full study, not this receptor alone: In six donors, the dominant CD3+CD56+NKG2C+ clonotypes ranked among the top 10 CD8+ clonotypes, making up about 1.0-7.0% of CD8+ T cells. Whether the expanded NKG2C-expressing T cell clones were specific for HCMV antigens was left unclear. Those dominant clonotypes were again the most abundant among CD3+CD56-NKG2C+ cells in four donors, at 28.3-60.1%.

HCMV serostatus was determined by detecting HCMV-specific IgG in serum with a commercial ELISA kit. Peripheral blood mononuclear cells were isolated from blood by Ficoll density gradient centrifugation. A word on this clonotype: It lacks a known antigen.

Instrument used: Illumina HiSeq 2000. TCR beta cDNA libraries were prepared using 5'RACE template switching, which introduced a universal primer site and unique molecular identifiers. Synthesis of cDNA was primed from the TCR beta constant segment and was followed by two consecutive PCR amplification steps. Processing in the source paper ran as follows. MIGEC was used to demultiplex reads and group the reads by UMI, and MiTCR was used to assemble and quantify clonotypes. To exclude erroneous sequences, any TCR cDNA sequence not supported by at least two reads was discarded. The tcR package was used for downstream repertoire analysis, with clonotypes matched between fractions based on CDR3 nucleotide sequence plus V segment. VDJmatch was used to annotate antigen specificity against VDJdb, with one amino acid substitution in CDR3 allowed. Following reprocessing of the reads by TCRdb, the data hold one row per CDR3 protein sequence and no DNA is available. These V and J calls derive from TCRdb rather than the authors' analysis. This sample's table carries more than 120,000 distinct CDR3 sequences. The ten top clones hold less than 15% of the sample.

Its CDR3 holds 12 amino acids, cysteine through phenylalanine. No DNA is recorded. The receptor was isolated from a man aged 18 to 35 in good health. Donor details come from another sample of the same person, matched by shared clones. Here the chain combines TRBV12-3 or TRBV12-4 and TRBJ2-2; TCRdb's D gene call, TRBD1, goes unchecked for lack of DNA. The material sequenced was blood T cells: a sorted CD56 or NKG2C T cell subset, CD4+ or CD8+ T cells, or bulk PBMC T cells (not recorded which). CDR3 sequence: CASSGTATELFF.